These 6 T cell receptor beta chains share one sample of origin, sequenced in a study of regulatory T cells in long-lasting Graves disease. Time point indicated: newly diagnosed GD, antithyroid drugs for less than 3 months. Construction of the TCR library relied on RNA isolated from PBMCs. iRepertoire HTBI primers and Arm-PCR of CDR3 regions built TCR beta libraries. In TCRdb, the multiplex PCR reads were re-called with MiXCR into one record per CDR3 protein. The sample lists approximately 560,000 distinct CDR3 sequences, around 15% occurring once. The same sample was also used in a study of T cells in Graves' hyperthyroidism and ophthalmopathy.

The source was peripheral blood mononuclear cells (PBMCs), collected at new diagnosis, from a patient treated with antithyroid drugs. Every receptor here comes from a man between 18 and 29 years old with Graves disease.

This clonotype was recorded at least ten times. The rearrangement joins TRBV5-1 to TRBJ2-1; 7 bases are a match to TRBD1. The V gene's germline CDR1 is SGHRS and CDR2 YFSETQ. After removal of 4 bases from V and 1 base from J, the junction contained 5 bases not matched to a gene. This CDR3 region has 15 residues. The CDR3 spells CASSPQGVSYNEQFF. The DNA for the CDR3 is TGCGCCAGCAGCCCTCAGGGGGTGTCCTACAATGAGCAGTTCTTC. Together with reference TRBV5-1 and TRBJ2-1, the CDR3 gives the full variable domain: KAGVTQTPRYLIKTRGQQVTLSCSPISGHRSVSWYQQTPGQGLQFLFEYFSETQRNKGNFPGRFSGRQFSNSRSEMNVSTLELGDSALYLCASSPQGVSYNEQFFGPGTRLTVL.

This chain links TRBV7-2 with TRBJ2-1; TRBD2 is a possible D gene (6 bases). CDR3 size: 12 residues. The germline V gene encodes CDR1 SGHTA and CDR2 FQGNSA. V dropped 1 base and J dropped 12 bases, with 10 bases sitting between them. This chain's CDR3 is CASSLEAGWQFF. The CDR3 DNA reads TGTGCCAGCAGCTTAGAGGCGGGGTGGCAGTTCTTC.

J is TRBJ2-7 and V is TRBV14; D remains unclear. The CDR3 loop spans 12 amino acids. V lost 2 bases and J lost 5, with 7 bases in between. Germline assignment: CDR1 SGHDN and CDR2 FVKESK. The CDR3 loop is CASSQISHEQYF. The CDR3 DNA is TGTGCCAGCAGCCAAATTTCGCACGAGCAGTACTTC.

This clonotype was recorded at least ten times. This rearrangement joins TRBV12-3 or TRBV12-4 to TRBJ2-7, with D unresolved. The CDR3 is made up of 12 amino acids. The V and J ends lost 4 bases and 3 bases respectively, with 7 bases between them. CDR3 sequence reads: CASSYNLYEQYF. CDR3 sequence (DNA): TGTGCCAGCAGTTACAACCTCTACGAGCAGTACTTC.

This clonotype was seen a handful of times. J is TRBJ1-5 and V is TRBV4-1; tentatively, D is TRBD1 (5 bases). V was trimmed by 0 bases and J by 1 base, leaving 13 bases between them. Germline lookup yields CDR1 MGHRA and CDR2 YSYEKL. This CDR3 region has 17 residues. The CDR3: CASSQEGGAASNQPQHF. CDR3 coding DNA: TGCGCCAGCAGCCAAGAAGGCGGGGCGGCGAGCAATCAGCCCCAGCATTTT.

This sequence joins TRBV7-8 and TRBJ2-1; D may be TRBD2 (5 bases). The CDR3 covers 18 residues. Germline V gives CDR1 SGHVS, CDR2 FQNEAQ. The V gene lost 1 base and the J gene lost 2 bases, with 18 bases spanning the gap. DNA for the CDR3: TGTGCCAGCAGCTTAGAGTGGCTAGCTTACGGTGCCTACAATGAGCAGTTCTTC. Amino acid sequence: CASSLEWLAYGAYNEQFF.